A single sample gave rise to the 8 T cell receptor beta chains below, sequenced in a study of PD-1 blockade in classical Hodgkin lymphoma. Described time point: cycle 4 day 1 (C4D1), after less than seven weeks of nivolumab. Every patient was affected by relapse after autologous stem cell transplantation, while exposure to brentuximab vedotin was not uniform. Sequencing used immunoSEQ multiplex PCR; TCRdb keeps in-frame clones, though not all of them. The sample carries tens of thousands of clones, 90% recorded once. The sample here was peripheral blood mononuclear cells (PBMCs), taken before the fourth cycle of nivolumab. Source of these receptors: a human donor with classical Hodgkin lymphoma.

The sample holds one count of this clone. This chain links TRBV6-1 with TRBJ1-5; D is ambiguous. This CDR3 contains 15 residues. V was clipped by 7 bases and J by 5 bases, with 18 bases between them. Germline CDR1 is MNHNS and CDR2 is SASEGT. CDR3 in amino acids: CASTRGPSHYQPQHF. The CDR3 region has the DNA TGTGCCAGCACTCGAGGACCGTCTCACTATCAGCCCCAGCATTTT.

The rearrangement links TRBV20-1 to TRBJ2-3; D is undetermined. The V gene's germline CDR1 is DFQATT and CDR2 SNEGSKA (reference sequence). V lost 6 bases and J 6 bases, leaving 4 bases between the germline ends. This CDR3 has 9 amino acids. CDR3 sequence: CSAGDTQYF. The CDR3 coding sequence is TGCAGTGCGGGCGATACGCAGTATTTT.

This clone was observed once. This chain connects TRBV5-1 to TRBJ2-3, with TRBD1 matching 7 bases. The ends lost 3 bases at V and 4 bases at J; junction bases unmatched: 17. The CDR3 totals 18 residues. In germline, CDR1 is SGHRS, CDR2 YFSETQ. CDR3 protein: CASSSGMYRGEVADTQYF. CDR3 nucleotide sequence: TGCGCCAGCAGCTCAGGAATGTACAGGGGTGAAGTGGCAGATACGCAGTATTTT. The variable domain in full, with the rest retrieved from reference TRBV5-1 and TRBJ2-3, is KAGVTQTPRYLIKTRGQQVTLSCSPISGHRSVSWYQQTPGQGLQFLFEYFSETQRNKGNFPGRFSGRQFSNSRSEMNVSTLELGDSALYLCASSSGMYRGEVADTQYFGPGTRLTVL.

The chain employs TRBV19 and TRBJ2-1, with 7 bases that match TRBD2. The germline V gene encodes CDR1 LNHDA and CDR2 SQIVND (reference sequence). The length of the CDR3 is 17 residues. The trim removed 2 bases at V and 0 bases at J, leaving 7 bases unmatched. For the CDR3, the DNA is TGTGCCAGTAGTATAACTAGCGCGCGCCGCTCCTACAATGAGCAGTTCTTC. Translated: CASSITSARRSYNEQFF.

The V call is TRBV5-4, the J call TRBJ2-7, with D unresolved. In germline, CDR1 is SGHNT, CDR2 YYREEE (reference sequence). This CDR3 comprises 14 residues. Deletions cut 0 bases from V and 0 bases from J, with 7 bases between. This CDR3 reads CASSLVGSSYEQYF. Written as DNA, the CDR3 is TGTGCCAGCAGCTTGGTGGGATCCTCCTACGAGCAGTACTTC.

This rearrangement joins TRBV10-1 to TRBJ2-7; 7 positions match TRBD1. V gave up 6 bases and J gave up 4 bases; unmatched junction bases: 3. Germline lookup yields CDR1 WNHNN and CDR2 SYGVQD (reference sequence). There are 12 residues in the CDR3. For the CDR3, the DNA is TGCGCCAGCAGCGAACAGGGGTACGAGCAGTACTTC. It is translated as CASSEQGYEQYF.

The rearrangement uses TRBV28 and TRBJ1-5; TRBD1 is a possible D gene (6 bases). The CDR3 extends over 16 amino acids. The V gene's germline CDR1 is MDHEN and CDR2 SYDVKM. V was pared by 7 bases and J by 5 bases, with 21 bases between. The CDR3 DNA sequence: TGTGCCAGCACCGGACAGTATGGCGAGGAGGATCAGCCCCAGCATTTT. Protein: CASTGQYGEEDQPQHF.

The CDR3 sequence: CASSLRTSGMNTGELFF. CDR3 in DNA: TGTGCCAGCAGCTTAAGGACTAGCGGGATGAACACCGGGGAGCTGTTTTTT. The V call is TRBV7-6, the J call TRBJ2-2; 12 nucleotides agree with TRBD2. The V gene's germline CDR1 is SGHVS and CDR2 FNYEAQ. With V trimmed by 2 bases and J by 1 base, 2 bases remained unmatched. The CDR3 totals 17 residues.